The present TCR beta chain was sequenced within a study of graft-versus-host responses after intestinal transplantation. Study overall: Multivisceral, liver-intestinal, or isolated intestinal transplants were performed in recipients. Every recipient had anti-thymocyte globulin induction and roughly three years of tacrolimus plus steroids. Study-level points and caveats: Researchers found GvH clones in recipient marrow, and some showed up first in ileum or blood.

Libraries were prepared by immunoSEQ multiplex PCR; TCRdb keeps only in-frame clonotypes and omits some of them. The sample lists about 73,000 clones, 90% occurring once. Comments on this clone: The antigen is not known.

V shed 1 base and J shed 0 bases, with 9 bases lying between them. CDR3 length: 15 residues. Germline assignment: CDR1 SEHNR and CDR2 FQNEAQ (reference sequence). The TCR comes from a human donor who was the organ donor for an intestinal transplant. V is TRBV7-9 and J is TRBJ1-1; D is unresolved. The sequenced sample was unstimulated CD8+ T cells sorted from spleen or lymph node cells, obtained before transplant. This CDR3 is CASSLERTLNTEAFF. DNA for the CDR3: TGTGCCAGCAGCTTAGAAAGGACTCTGAACACTGAAGCTTTCTTT.